Listed here are 17 T cell receptor beta chains from one sample, sequenced in a study of OX40 agonist ivuxolimab in advanced cancers. Sequenced by immunoSEQ multiplex PCR; TCRdb stores in-frame clones only, minus some. Among tens of thousands of clones listed, approximately 85% were seen once. Sequenced here: CD4+ or CD8+ T cells sorted from blood, sampled in a trial of the OX40 agonist ivuxolimab. The receptor source for this set is an adult with an advanced solid tumor such as melanoma, head and neck, liver or kidney cancer.

The J gene is TRBJ2-5, the V gene TRBV5-1; unclear D gene. The V gene's germline CDR1 is SGHRS and CDR2 YFSETQ. Trimming stripped 2 bases from V and 3 bases from J, with 5 bases between. The CDR3 covers 12 residues. CDR3 region: CASSFEEETQYF. CDR3 DNA sequence: TGCGCCAGCAGCTTCGAGGAAGAGACCCAGTACTTC.

The V call is TRBV5-1, the J call TRBJ2-7; D call uncertain. CDR1 and CDR2 from the germline V gene are SGHRS and YFSETQ. CDR3 length: 16 residues. V lost 5 bases and J 2 bases, leaving 20 bases between the germline ends. CDR3 protein: CASRHAGQTLAYEQYF. The CDR3 coding sequence is TGCGCCAGCAGACATGCCGGGCAGACCTTAGCCTACGAGCAGTACTTC.

This clone occurred a few times. In nucleotides, the CDR3 is TGTGCCAGCAGCTTAGCGGGACAACTAACTCAGCCCCAGCATTTT. This translates into CASSLAGQLTQPQHF. The V gene is TRBV7-8, the J gene TRBJ1-5; tentatively, D is TRBD1 (6 bases). The CDR3 spans 15 residues. Germline CDR1 is SGHVS and CDR2 is FQNEAQ. Trimming shortened V by 0 bases and J by 6 bases, and 12 bases separated the two germline ends.

The rearrangement links TRBV28 to TRBJ2-4; maybe TRBD2 (5 bases). The CDR3 is 13 amino acids. The germline V gene encodes CDR1 MDHEN and CDR2 SYDVKM. The germline V and J ends were trimmed by 7 bases and 7 bases, with 14 bases remaining between them. This chain's CDR3 is CASNGPPGNIQYF. In DNA form, the CDR3 reads TGTGCCAGCAACGGGCCGCCGGGGAACATTCAGTACTTC.

This clone was counted a single time. The chain employs TRBV20-1 and TRBJ1-1; no firm D call. Germline V lookup: CDR1 DFQATT, CDR2 SNEGSKA (reference sequence). V lost 6 bases and J 0 bases, leaving 5 bases between the germline ends. The CDR3 sequence is 11 residues long. The CDR3 region is CSAVMNTEAFF. The DNA of the CDR3 is TGCAGTGCCGTTATGAACACTGAAGCTTTCTTT.

This clone was picked up one time. The V call is TRBV11-2, the J call TRBJ2-6; no definite D call. Trimming pared 5 bases from V and 2 bases from J, leaving 10 bases between. CDR1 and CDR2 (germline): SGHAT, FQNNGV. This CDR3 comprises 15 residues. The CDR3 loop reads CASSPRFAGANVLTF. The CDR3 nucleotides are TGTGCCAGCAGCCCTCGGTTCGCTGGGGCCAACGTCCTGACTTTC.

This rearrangement joins TRBV28 to TRBJ1-2; D not certain. The CDR3 consists of 14 residues. Germline V gene data show CDR1 as MDHEN and CDR2 as SYDVKM. Trimming pared 6 bases from V and 4 bases from J, leaving 15 bases between. The CDR3 protein is CASRPDGAVYGYTF. CDR3 nucleotides: TGTGCCAGCAGACCGGACGGAGCGGTCTATGGCTACACCTTC.

This clone has a single count. This chain connects TRBV5-1 to TRBJ2-7, with D possibly TRBD1 on 6 matching bases. The CDR3 runs to 16 residues. CDR1 and CDR2 (germline): SGHRS, YFSETQ. The V end lost 6 bases, the J end lost 7 bases, and 26 bases lay between the germline ends. CDR3 in amino acids: CASTFQWGHNPGEQYF. DNA of the CDR3: TGCGCCAGCACCTTCCAGTGGGGACACAACCCGGGGGAGCAGTACTTC.

The chain carries TRBV25-1 and TRBJ1-3; D call uncertain. The length of the CDR3 is 12 residues. Germline values: CDR1 MGHDK, CDR2 SYGVNS. Trimming pared 6 bases from V and 0 bases from J, leaving 3 bases between. The CDR3, as DNA: TGTGCCAGCAGAGGCTCTGGAAACACCATATATTTT. Amino acid sequence: CASRGSGNTIYF.

This clone has just one count. The chain has TRBV5-1 and TRBJ2-2, with D perhaps given as TRBD1 or TRBD2 (5 bases each). The V end was cut by 5 bases, the J end by 7 bases, with 15 bases between. The germline CDR1 and CDR2 sequences are SGHRS and YFSETQ. The CDR3 runs 14 residues. DNA of the CDR3: TGCGCCAGCAGGAGGGGCCAAGCCGGCGGGGAGCTGTTTTTT. Amino acid sequence: CASRRGQAGGELFF.

This clone was found a few times. The gene calls are TRBV27 and TRBJ1-3; no definite D call. The CDR3 sequence is 13 residues long. V lost 5 bases and J 4 bases, leaving 9 bases between the germline ends. Germline loops: CDR1 MNHEY, CDR2 SMNVEV (reference sequence). CDR3 coding DNA: TGTGCCAGCAGTCCCTCCTTAGGAAACACCATATATTTT. Translation: CASSPSLGNTIYF.

This clone was recorded once. This chain links TRBV9 with TRBJ2-7; 7 nucleotides agree with TRBD1. The CDR3 sequence is 15 residues long. With V trimmed by 3 bases and J by 7 bases, 13 bases remained unmatched. Germline lookup yields CDR1 SGDLS and CDR2 YYNGEE. The CDR3 region is CASSADRLAMGEQYF. The CDR3 DNA reads as TGTGCCAGCAGCGCGGACAGGCTAGCCATGGGGGAGCAGTACTTC.

The V gene is TRBV7-2, the J gene TRBJ1-1; 9 bases line up with TRBD1. V lost 5 bases to trimming and J lost 3 bases; unmatched junction nucleotides: 7. This CDR3 has 15 amino acids. Per the germline V gene, CDR1 is SGHTA and CDR2 is FQGNSA. The CDR3 protein is CASSPRTGADTEAFF. The CDR3 DNA sequence: TGTGCCAGCAGCCCGAGGACAGGGGCGGACACTGAAGCTTTCTTT.

The rearrangement joins TRBV7-8 to TRBJ1-1, with TRBD1 matching 7 bases. Germline V gene data show CDR1 as SGHVS and CDR2 as FQNEAQ. The V segment lost 4 bases and the J segment 1 base; nucleotides outside the gene matches: 15. The CDR3 length is 18 residues. The CDR3 nucleotides are TGTGCCAGCAGCTCAGGAAGACAAACAGGGGTCGGGAACACTGAAGCTTTCTTT. Protein: CASSSGRQTGVGNTEAFF.

In DNA, the CDR3 is TGTGCCTGGAGGCCAGGACCTTCCTCTGGAAACACCATATATTTT. Translation: CAWRPGPSSGNTIYF. The J gene is TRBJ1-3, the V gene TRBV30; D remains ambiguous. The germline CDR1 and CDR2 sequences are GTSNPN and SVGIG (reference sequence). V gave up 3 bases and J gave up 0 bases, with 12 bases separating them. The CDR3 is 15 residues long.

This chain links TRBV28 with TRBJ2-5; 13 bases are a match to TRBD2. J gave up 2 bases and V 6 bases, and 6 bases lay outside the gene matches. CDR1 MDHEN and CDR2 SYDVKM come from the germline V gene. The CDR3 extends over 16 amino acids. CDR3 amino acids: CASSRGTSGAQETQYF. The CDR3 DNA is TGTGCCAGCAGCCGCGGGACTAGCGGGGCGCAAGAGACCCAGTACTTC.

This clone was observed a single time. The V gene is TRBV29-1, the J gene TRBJ2-7, with D tentatively TRBD1 (6 bases). V dropped 5 bases and J dropped 1 base, with 12 bases sitting between them. This CDR3 is 13 amino acids long. CDR1 and CDR2 from the germline V gene are SQVTM and ANQGSEA. The CDR3 DNA follows: TGCAGCGTTATTCCAGGGGTGTCCTACGAGCAGTACTTC. Translation gives CSVIPGVSYEQYF.